This TCR beta chain came from a study of lymphopenia after photon versus proton radiotherapy (dated by TCRdb to between 2017 and 2020). Some background on the complete study: Photon and proton radiation therapy were compared by the study for their immunological effects in patients with gastrointestinal tumors who developed high-grade lymphopenia. The 20 patients in the cohort had gastrointestinal tumors, were treated with either photon or proton therapy, and subsequently developed lymphopenia. The goal of the study was to describe how the two radiation modalities differ in their effects on the immune system.

V and J lose 1 base and 5 bases, and a span of 17 bases separates them. The CDR3 has 16 amino acids, counting the end cysteine and phenylalanine. Here the CDR3 DNA is all that survives: 48 bases in frame from base 1. CDR1 and CDR2 are read off the germline V gene as SGHNT and YENEEA. Receptors were amplified or captured by the immunoSEQ multiplex PCR assay. T cell repertoires were profiled with deep sequencing of rearranged TCR beta loci together with multiparametric flow cytometry. Drawn from immuneACCESS, this table holds only the in-frame rearrangements with V and J called that TCRdb kept. Clones are partly lost; checked studies trace under half to an unresolved V gene and leave the rest unexplained. Within this sample are tens of thousands of clones, with roughly 82% of them counted one time only. 20% to 25% of the sample is held by the ten biggest clonotypes. Results and caveats for the whole study, not just this receptor: Relative stability during treatment was observed in proton-treated patients, whereas loss of naive T cells and TCR diversity and gain of effector/memory populations were observed in photon-treated patients. Across the cohort, among patients who died, a greater drop in TCR diversity after the nadir was inversely correlated with overall survival time. The authors looked at the survival association only in patients who died, and they framed better survival with proton therapy as a possibility rather than a demonstrated result. Once the lymphocyte count had reached its nadir, the repertoires of photon-treated patients showed oligoclonal expansion, particularly of CD8+ Temra cells, and this expansion drove the decline in diversity.

Of note for this clone: The antigen it recognizes is unknown. Base qualities were left out, and no much larger clone turns up one base away.

The receptor chain draws on TRBV11-3 and TRBJ1-1; perhaps TRBD1 is the D gene, with 6 bases matching. This receptor was taken from a woman aged 70-85 years with pancreatic cancer. Specimen: peripheral blood, collected from a patient treated with proton-based radiotherapy. The CDR3 reads as follows: CASSLGGRGSGTEAFF. The DNA sequence is TGTGCCAGCAGCTTAGGTGGCAGGGGCTCTGGAACTGAAGCTTTCTTT.